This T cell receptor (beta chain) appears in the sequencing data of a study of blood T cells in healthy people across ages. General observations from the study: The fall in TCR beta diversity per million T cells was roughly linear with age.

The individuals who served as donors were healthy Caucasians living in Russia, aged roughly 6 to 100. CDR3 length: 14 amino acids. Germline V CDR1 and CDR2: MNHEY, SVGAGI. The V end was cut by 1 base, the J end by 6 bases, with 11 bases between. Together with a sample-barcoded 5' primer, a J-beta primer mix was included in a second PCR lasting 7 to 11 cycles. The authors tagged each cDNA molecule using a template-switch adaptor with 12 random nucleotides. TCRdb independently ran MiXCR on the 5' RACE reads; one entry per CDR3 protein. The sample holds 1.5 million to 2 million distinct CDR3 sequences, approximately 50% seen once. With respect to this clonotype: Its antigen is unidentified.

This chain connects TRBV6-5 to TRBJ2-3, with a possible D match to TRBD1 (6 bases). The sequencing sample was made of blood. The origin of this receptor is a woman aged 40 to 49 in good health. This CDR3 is CASSYFGQLDTQYF. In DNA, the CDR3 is TGTGCCAGCAGTTACTTTGGACAGTTGGATACGCAGTATTTT.